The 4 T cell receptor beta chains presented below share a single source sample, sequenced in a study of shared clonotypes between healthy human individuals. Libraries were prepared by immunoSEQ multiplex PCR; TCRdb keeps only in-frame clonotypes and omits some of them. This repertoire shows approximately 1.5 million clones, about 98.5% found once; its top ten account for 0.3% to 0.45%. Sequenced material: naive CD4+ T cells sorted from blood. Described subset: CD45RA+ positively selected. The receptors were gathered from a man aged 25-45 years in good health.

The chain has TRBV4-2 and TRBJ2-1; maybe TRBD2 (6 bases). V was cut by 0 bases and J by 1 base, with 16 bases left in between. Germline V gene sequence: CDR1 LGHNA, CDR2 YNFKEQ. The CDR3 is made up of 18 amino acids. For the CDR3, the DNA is TGTGCCAGCAGCCAAGAATGGGGAAGCGCGGGGTCCTACAATGAGCAGTTCTTC. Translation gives CASSQEWGSAGSYNEQFF.

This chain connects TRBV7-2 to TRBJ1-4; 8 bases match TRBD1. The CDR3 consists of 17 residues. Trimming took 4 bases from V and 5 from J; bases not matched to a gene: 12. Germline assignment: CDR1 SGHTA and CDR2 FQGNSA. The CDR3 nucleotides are TGTGCCAGCAGCTACCGACTGGGACAGGCGATAAATGAAAAACTGTTTTTT. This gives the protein CASSYRLGQAINEKLFF.

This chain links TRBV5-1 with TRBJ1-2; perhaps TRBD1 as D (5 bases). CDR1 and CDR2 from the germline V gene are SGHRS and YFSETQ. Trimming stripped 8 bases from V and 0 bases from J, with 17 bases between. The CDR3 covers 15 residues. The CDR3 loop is CASTNTGGPNYGYTF. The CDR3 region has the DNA TGCGCCAGTACGAATACCGGGGGTCCTAACTATGGCTACACCTTC.

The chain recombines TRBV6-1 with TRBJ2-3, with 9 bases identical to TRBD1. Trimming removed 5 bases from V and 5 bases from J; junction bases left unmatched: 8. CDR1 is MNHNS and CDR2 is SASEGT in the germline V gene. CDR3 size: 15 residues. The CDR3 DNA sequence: TGTGCCAGCAGTCGGGACAGGGTTTCTAAAGATACGCAGTATTTT. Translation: CASSRDRVSKDTQYF.